Listed below are T cell receptor beta chains from one sample, sequenced in a study of CD8 T cells in ankylosing spondylitis. One entry per CDR3 protein results from TCRdb running MiXCR on the 5' RACE reads. The table includes about 140,000 distinct CDR3 sequences, 7% to 9% detected once. Specimen: synovial fluid, either unsorted or a sorted T cell fraction (not recorded which). The receptors stem from a male donor with ankylosing spondylitis. Both conserved end residues are part of each CDR3. A D gene is named only where the DNA matches it firmly. Clone size is stated in some rows and not others, as once, few, many or a class when expanded.

abundance: many; v_gene: TRBV10-3; j_gene: TRBJ2-7; d_gene: TRBD1; CDR3nt: TGTGCCATCATGGGGACAGGGTCGCGAGAGCAGTACTTC; CDR3aa: CAIMGTGSREQYF
abundance: few; v_gene: TRBV7-8; j_gene: TRBJ2-6; d_gene: .; CDR3nt: TGTGCCAGCAGCTTAACCGGGAGCTCTGGGGCCAACGTCCTGACTTTC; CDR3aa: CASSLTGSSGANVLTF
abundance: many; v_gene: TRBV29-1; j_gene: TRBJ2-1; d_gene: TRBD2; CDR3nt: TGCAGCGTGGGAGGACTAGCGGTTTACAATGAGCAGTTCTTC; CDR3aa: CSVGGLAVYNEQFF
abundance: many; v_gene: TRBV3-1; j_gene: TRBJ2-3; d_gene: .; CDR3nt: TGTGCCAGCAGCCATAGCATAGATACGCAGTATTTT; CDR3aa: CASSHSIDTQYF
abundance: many; v_gene: TRBV6-2/TRBV6-3; j_gene: TRBJ1-1; d_gene: TRBD1; CDR3nt: TGTGCCAGCAGTTACTGGCGACAGGGGGTCTTAACTGAAGCTTTCTTT; CDR3aa: CASSYWRQGVLTEAFF
abundance: once; v_gene: TRBV7-6; j_gene: TRBJ2-3; d_gene: TRBD2; CDR3nt: TGTGCCAGCAGTGAGGGACTAGCGGGGTTCTATTTCGGGGAGAATACGCAGTATTTT; CDR3aa: CASSEGLAGFYFGENTQYF
abundance: few; v_gene: TRBV11-3; j_gene: TRBJ2-3; d_gene: TRBD2; CDR3nt: TGTGCCAGCAGGAAGACTAGCGGATCAGATACGCAGTATTTT; CDR3aa: CASRKTSGSDTQYF
abundance: few; v_gene: TRBV4-2; j_gene: TRBJ1-6; d_gene: TRBD1; CDR3nt: TGTGCCAGCAGCCAAGAGGTGGACAGGGGGAGTTCACCCCTCCACTTT; CDR3aa: CASSQEVDRGSSPLHF
abundance: .; v_gene: TRBV20-1; j_gene: TRBJ2-3; d_gene: .; CDR3nt: TGCAGTGCTGGCCGTCGGACTGGGATGGGAGATACGCAGTATTTT; CDR3aa: CSAGRRTGMGDTQYF
abundance: many; v_gene: TRBV10-2; j_gene: TRBJ2-1; d_gene: TRBD1; CDR3nt: TGCGCCAGCAGTGATGGGTTCAGGGGGCAATACAATGAGCAGTTCTTC; CDR3aa: CASSDGFRGQYNEQFF
abundance: many; v_gene: TRBV11-2; j_gene: TRBJ2-6; d_gene: TRBD2; CDR3nt: TGTGCCAGCAGCCTACGGGAGGTTGGGGCCAACGTCCTGACTTTC; CDR3aa: CASSLREVGANVLTF
abundance: many; v_gene: TRBV12-3/TRBV12-4; j_gene: TRBJ1-5; d_gene: .; CDR3nt: TGTGCCAGCAGTTTAGGCAGGGAACGCCAGCCCCAGCATTTT; CDR3aa: CASSLGRERQPQHF
abundance: few; v_gene: TRBV20-1; j_gene: TRBJ1-1; d_gene: .; CDR3nt: TGCAGTGCTAGAGCCGGAGGGAACAGGGAAGCTTTCTTT; CDR3aa: CSARAGGNREAFF
abundance: .; v_gene: TRBV28; j_gene: TRBJ2-7; d_gene: TRBD2; CDR3nt: TGTGCCAGCAGACCTAGCGGACTAGCGGGGGGGAAGCAGTACTTC; CDR3aa: CASRPSGLAGGKQYF
abundance: many; v_gene: TRBV15; j_gene: TRBJ1-2; d_gene: .; CDR3nt: TGTGCCACCAGCAGAGATGTCGTGGGGCGAGGCTACACCTTC; CDR3aa: CATSRDVVGRGYTF
abundance: few; v_gene: TRBV4-3; j_gene: TRBJ2-7; d_gene: .; CDR3nt: TGCGCCAGCAGCCAAGAAAATTGGGACTCCTCCTACGAGCAGTACTTC; CDR3aa: CASSQENWDSSYEQYF
abundance: many; v_gene: TRBV11-2; j_gene: TRBJ2-7; d_gene: TRBD2; CDR3nt: TGTGCCAGCAGTCTTATCCCTAGCGGGAGGGACTACGAGCAGTACTTC; CDR3aa: CASSLIPSGRDYEQYF
abundance: many; v_gene: TRBV5-1; j_gene: TRBJ1-1; d_gene: .; CDR3nt: TGCGCCAGCAGCTTGATGGGACAATCGGGCACTGAAGCTTTCTTT; CDR3aa: CASSLMGQSGTEAFF
abundance: many; v_gene: TRBV29-1; j_gene: TRBJ2-3; d_gene: .; CDR3nt: TGCAGCGTTGGGTTCAGGGGTAGCACAGATACGCAGTATTTT; CDR3aa: CSVGFRGSTDTQYF
abundance: .; v_gene: TRBV7-2; j_gene: TRBJ1-2; d_gene: .; CDR3nt: TGTGCCAGCAGCTTAGGACCGAGTCGGAACTATGGCTACACCTTC; CDR3aa: CASSLGPSRNYGYTF
abundance: many; v_gene: TRBV7-2; j_gene: TRBJ1-1; d_gene: .; CDR3nt: TGTGCCAGCAGCTTCGAAAAGACATGGCGGACTGAAGCTTTCTTT; CDR3aa: CASSFEKTWRTEAFF
abundance: many; v_gene: TRBV5-1; j_gene: TRBJ2-2; d_gene: TRBD2; CDR3nt: TGCGCCAGCAGCTTGGGGCGACTAGCGGGATTCTCCGGGGAGCTGTTTTTT; CDR3aa: CASSLGRLAGFSGELFF
abundance: many; v_gene: TRBV5-1; j_gene: TRBJ2-6; d_gene: .; CDR3nt: TGCGCCAGCAGCTCAACTGTAAGCTCTGGGGCCAACGTCCTGACTTTC; CDR3aa: CASSSTVSSGANVLTF
abundance: .; v_gene: TRBV28; j_gene: TRBJ2-7; d_gene: TRBD2; CDR3nt: TGTGCCAGCAGTTCTCTAGCGGGGAGCTCCTACGAGCAGTACTTC; CDR3aa: CASSSLAGSSYEQYF
abundance: .; v_gene: TRBV7-9; j_gene: TRBJ2-7; d_gene: .; CDR3nt: TGTGCCAGCAGCTCATACAGCTACGAGCAGTACTTC; CDR3aa: CASSSYSYEQYF
abundance: .; v_gene: TRBV9; j_gene: TRBJ1-1; d_gene: .; CDR3nt: TGTGCCAGCAGGGGGGTCACTGAAGCTTTCTTT; CDR3aa: CASRGVTEAFF
abundance: .; v_gene: TRBV18; j_gene: TRBJ1-1; d_gene: TRBD1; CDR3nt: TGTGCCAGCTCACCACAGGGGGCGCGATTAAACACTGAAGCTTTCTTT; CDR3aa: CASSPQGARLNTEAFF
abundance: many; v_gene: TRBV24-1; j_gene: TRBJ2-3; d_gene: .; CDR3nt: TGTGCCACCAGTGATTTGGAGTTTGGTAGCACAGATACGCAGTATTTT; CDR3aa: CATSDLEFGSTDTQYF
abundance: few; v_gene: TRBV9; j_gene: TRBJ1-3; d_gene: TRBD1; CDR3nt: TGTGCCAGCAGCGGACAGGGGACAGTCTCTGGAAACACCATATATTTT; CDR3aa: CASSGQGTVSGNTIYF
abundance: .; v_gene: TRBV28; j_gene: TRBJ2-7; d_gene: TRBD1; CDR3nt: TGTGCCAGCAGCTTAGGGACAGTATACGAGCAGTACTTC; CDR3aa: CASSLGTVYEQYF
abundance: many; v_gene: TRBV2; j_gene: TRBJ2-3; d_gene: TRBD2; CDR3nt: TGTGCCAGCAGTGTCCTAGCGGGGTCCGGGGGTACGCAGTATTTT; CDR3aa: CASSVLAGSGGTQYF
abundance: .; v_gene: TRBV5-5; j_gene: TRBJ2-5; d_gene: TRBD1; CDR3nt: TGTGCCAGCAGCTTGCGGACAGGGTTGGAGACCCAGTACTTC; CDR3aa: CASSLRTGLETQYF
abundance: many; v_gene: TRBV28; j_gene: TRBJ2-3; d_gene: .; CDR3nt: TGTGCCAGCAGTTTGGTATTGGTGGATTCGCAGTATTTT; CDR3aa: CASSLVLVDSQYF